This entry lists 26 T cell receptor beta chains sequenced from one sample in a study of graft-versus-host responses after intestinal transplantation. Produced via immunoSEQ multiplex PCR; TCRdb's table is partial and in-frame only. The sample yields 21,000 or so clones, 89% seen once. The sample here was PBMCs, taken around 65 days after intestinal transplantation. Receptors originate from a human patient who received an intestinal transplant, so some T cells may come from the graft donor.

CDR3 DNA: TGTGCCAGCGGGGCAGGAGCGAACACTGAAGCTTTCTTT. Its translation: CASGAGANTEAFF. The chain employs TRBV2 and TRBJ1-1; possibly TRBD1 for D (5 bases). The CDR3 runs 13 residues. Germline V CDR1 and CDR2: SNHLY, FYNNEI. V lost 8 bases and J 1 base, leaving 11 bases between the germline ends.

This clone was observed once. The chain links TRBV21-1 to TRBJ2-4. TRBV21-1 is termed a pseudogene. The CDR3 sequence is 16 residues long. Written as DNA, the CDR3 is TGTGCCAGCAGCAGGCGCCCCCCCCGGGCCAAAAACATTCAGTACTTC. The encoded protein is CASSRRPPRAKNIQYF.

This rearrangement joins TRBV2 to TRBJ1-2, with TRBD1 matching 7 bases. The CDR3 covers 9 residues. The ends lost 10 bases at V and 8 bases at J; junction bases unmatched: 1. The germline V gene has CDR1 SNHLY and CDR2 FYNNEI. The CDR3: CANRGGYTF. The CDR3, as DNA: TGTGCCAACAGGGGCGGCTACACCTTC.

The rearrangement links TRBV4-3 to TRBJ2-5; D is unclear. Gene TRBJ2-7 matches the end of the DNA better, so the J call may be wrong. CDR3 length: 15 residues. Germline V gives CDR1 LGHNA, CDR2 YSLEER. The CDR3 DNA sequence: TGCGCCAGCAGCCAAGACCTCGACACACTCTACGAGCAGTACTTC. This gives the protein CASSQDLDTLYEQYF.

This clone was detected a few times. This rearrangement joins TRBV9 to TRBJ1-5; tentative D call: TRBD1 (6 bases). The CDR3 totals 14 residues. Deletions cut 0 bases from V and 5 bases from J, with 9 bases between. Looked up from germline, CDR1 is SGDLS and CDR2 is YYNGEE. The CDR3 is CASSVGAGDQPQHF. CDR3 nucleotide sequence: TGTGCCAGCAGCGTAGGGGCAGGGGATCAGCCCCAGCATTTT.

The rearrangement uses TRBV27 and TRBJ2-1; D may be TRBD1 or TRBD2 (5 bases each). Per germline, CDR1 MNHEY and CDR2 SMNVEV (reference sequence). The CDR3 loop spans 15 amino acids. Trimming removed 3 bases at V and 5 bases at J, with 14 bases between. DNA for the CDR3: TGTGCCAGCAGTTTGGTCAGGGAGATGGACAATGAGCAGTTCTTC. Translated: CASSLVREMDNEQFF.

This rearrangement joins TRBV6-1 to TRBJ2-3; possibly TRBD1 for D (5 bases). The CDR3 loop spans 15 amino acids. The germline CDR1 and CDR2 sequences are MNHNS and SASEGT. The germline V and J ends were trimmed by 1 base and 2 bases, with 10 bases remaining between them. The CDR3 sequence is CASSEGNRFTDTQYF. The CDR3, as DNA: TGTGCCAGCAGTGAAGGGAACAGGTTCACAGATACGCAGTATTTT.

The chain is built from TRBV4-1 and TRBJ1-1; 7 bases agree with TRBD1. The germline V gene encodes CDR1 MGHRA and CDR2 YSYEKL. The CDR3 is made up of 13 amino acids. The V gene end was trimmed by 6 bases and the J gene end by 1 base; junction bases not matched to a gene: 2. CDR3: CASRWTGNTEAFF. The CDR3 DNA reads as TGCGCCAGCAGGTGGACAGGGAACACTGAAGCTTTCTTT.

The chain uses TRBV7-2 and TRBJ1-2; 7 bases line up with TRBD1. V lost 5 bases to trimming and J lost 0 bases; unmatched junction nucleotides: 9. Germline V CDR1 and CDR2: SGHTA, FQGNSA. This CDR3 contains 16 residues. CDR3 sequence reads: CASSLPGQLANYGYTF. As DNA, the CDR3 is TGTGCCAGCAGCCTTCCGGGACAGCTAGCTAACTATGGCTACACCTTC.

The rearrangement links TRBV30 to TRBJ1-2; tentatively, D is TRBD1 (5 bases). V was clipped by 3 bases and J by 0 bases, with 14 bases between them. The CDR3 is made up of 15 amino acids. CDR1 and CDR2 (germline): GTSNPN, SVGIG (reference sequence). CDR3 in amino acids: CAWSRTGGANYGYTF. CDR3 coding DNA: TGTGCCTGGAGCCGAACAGGAGGAGCTAACTATGGCTACACCTTC.

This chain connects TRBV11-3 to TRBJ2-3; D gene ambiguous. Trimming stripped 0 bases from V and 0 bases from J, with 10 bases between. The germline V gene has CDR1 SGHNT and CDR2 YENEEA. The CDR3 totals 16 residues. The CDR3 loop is CASSLDRLASTDTQYF. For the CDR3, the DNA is TGTGCCAGCAGCTTAGATCGGTTGGCTAGCACAGATACGCAGTATTTT. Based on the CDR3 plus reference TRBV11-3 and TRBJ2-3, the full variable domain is EAGVVQSPRYKIIEKKQPVAFWCNPISGHNTLYWYLQNLGQGPELLIRYENEEAVDDSQLPKDRFSAERLKGVDSTLKIQPAELGDSAVYLCASSLDRLASTDTQYFGPGTRLTVL.

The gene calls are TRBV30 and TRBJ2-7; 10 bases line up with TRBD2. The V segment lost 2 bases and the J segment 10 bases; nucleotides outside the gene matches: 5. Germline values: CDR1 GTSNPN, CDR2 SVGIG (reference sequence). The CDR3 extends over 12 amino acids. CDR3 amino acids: CAWSSGGALQYF. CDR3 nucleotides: TGTGCCTGGAGTAGCGGGGGGGCCCTCCAGTACTTC.

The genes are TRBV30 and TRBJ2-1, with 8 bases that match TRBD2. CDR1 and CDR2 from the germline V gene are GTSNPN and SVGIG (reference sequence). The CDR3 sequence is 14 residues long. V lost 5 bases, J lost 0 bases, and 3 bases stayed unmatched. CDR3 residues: CAWERGGSYNEQFF. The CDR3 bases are TGTGCCTGGGAACGGGGGGGCTCCTACAATGAGCAGTTCTTC.

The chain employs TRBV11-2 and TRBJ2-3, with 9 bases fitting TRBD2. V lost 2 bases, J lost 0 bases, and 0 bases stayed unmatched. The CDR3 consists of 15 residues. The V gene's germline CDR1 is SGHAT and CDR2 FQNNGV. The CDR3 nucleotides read TGTGCCAGCAGCTTACTAGCGGGGAGCACAGATACGCAGTATTTT. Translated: CASSLLAGSTDTQYF.

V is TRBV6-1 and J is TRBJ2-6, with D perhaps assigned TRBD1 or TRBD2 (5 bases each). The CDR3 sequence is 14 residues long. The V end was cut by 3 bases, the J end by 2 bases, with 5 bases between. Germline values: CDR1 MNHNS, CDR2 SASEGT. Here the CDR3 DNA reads TGTGCCAGCAGTGAGGGGGCTGGGGCCAACGTCCTGACTTTC. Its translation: CASSEGAGANVLTF.

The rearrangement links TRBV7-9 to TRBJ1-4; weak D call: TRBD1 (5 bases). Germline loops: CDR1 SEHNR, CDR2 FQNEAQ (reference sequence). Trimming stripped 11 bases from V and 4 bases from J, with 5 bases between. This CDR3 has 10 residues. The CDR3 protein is CAGHNEKLFF. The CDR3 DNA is TGTGCCGGACATAATGAAAAACTGTTTTTT.

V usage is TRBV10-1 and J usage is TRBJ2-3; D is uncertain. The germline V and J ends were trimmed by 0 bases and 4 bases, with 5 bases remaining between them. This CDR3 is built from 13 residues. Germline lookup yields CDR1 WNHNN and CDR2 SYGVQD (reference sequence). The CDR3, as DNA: TGCGCCAGCAGTGAGTCGAGGCCAGATACGCAGTATTTT. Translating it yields CASSESRPDTQYF.

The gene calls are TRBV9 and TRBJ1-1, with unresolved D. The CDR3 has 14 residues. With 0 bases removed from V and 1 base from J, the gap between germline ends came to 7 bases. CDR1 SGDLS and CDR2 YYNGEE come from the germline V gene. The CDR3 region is CASSVVEGNTEAFF. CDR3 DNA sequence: TGTGCCAGCAGCGTAGTGGAGGGGAACACTGAAGCTTTCTTT.

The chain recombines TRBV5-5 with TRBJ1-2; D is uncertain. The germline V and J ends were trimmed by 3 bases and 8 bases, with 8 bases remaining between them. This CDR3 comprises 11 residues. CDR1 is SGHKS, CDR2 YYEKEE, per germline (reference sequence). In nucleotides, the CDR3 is TGTGCCAGCAGCTCAGCAATAGGCTACACCTTC. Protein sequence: CASSSAIGYTF.

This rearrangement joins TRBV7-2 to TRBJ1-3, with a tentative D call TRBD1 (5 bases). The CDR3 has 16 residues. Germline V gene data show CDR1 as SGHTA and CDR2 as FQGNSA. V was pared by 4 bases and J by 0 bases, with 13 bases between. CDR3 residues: CASSSSIGVSGNTIYF. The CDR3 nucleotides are TGTGCCAGCAGCTCCTCCATAGGGGTCTCTGGAAACACCATATATTTT.

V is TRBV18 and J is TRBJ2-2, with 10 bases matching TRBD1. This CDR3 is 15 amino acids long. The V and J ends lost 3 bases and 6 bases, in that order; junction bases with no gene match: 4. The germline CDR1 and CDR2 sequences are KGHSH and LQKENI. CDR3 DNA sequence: TGTGCCAGCTCACCGGGACAGGGGAGAGCCGGGGAGCTGTTTTTT. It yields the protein CASSPGQGRAGELFF.

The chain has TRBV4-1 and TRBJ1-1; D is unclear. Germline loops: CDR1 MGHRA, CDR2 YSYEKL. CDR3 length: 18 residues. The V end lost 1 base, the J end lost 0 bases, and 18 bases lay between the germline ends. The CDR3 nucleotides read TGCGCCAGCAGCCAAGCCTGGCCGACCGGCGTCATGAACACTGAAGCTTTCTTT. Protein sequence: CASSQAWPTGVMNTEAFF.

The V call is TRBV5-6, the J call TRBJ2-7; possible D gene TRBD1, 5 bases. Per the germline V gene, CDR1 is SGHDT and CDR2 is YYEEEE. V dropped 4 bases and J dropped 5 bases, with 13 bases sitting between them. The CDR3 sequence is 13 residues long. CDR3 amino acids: CASSQGTNHEQYF. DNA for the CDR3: TGTGCCAGCAGCCAGGGCACGAACCACGAGCAGTACTTC.

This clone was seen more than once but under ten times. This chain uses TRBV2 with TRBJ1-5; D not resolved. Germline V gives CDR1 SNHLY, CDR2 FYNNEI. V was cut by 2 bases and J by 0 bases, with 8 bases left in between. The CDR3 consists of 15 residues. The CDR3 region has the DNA TGTGCCAGCAGTGAAACGGGAAATAGCAATCAGCCCCAGCATTTT. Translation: CASSETGNSNQPQHF.

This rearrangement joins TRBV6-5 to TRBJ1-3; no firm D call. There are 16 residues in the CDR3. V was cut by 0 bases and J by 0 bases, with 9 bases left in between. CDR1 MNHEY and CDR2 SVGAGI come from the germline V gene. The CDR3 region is CASSYSGFGSGNTIYF. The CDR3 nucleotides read TGTGCCAGCAGTTACTCGGGGTTTGGCTCTGGAAACACCATATATTTT.

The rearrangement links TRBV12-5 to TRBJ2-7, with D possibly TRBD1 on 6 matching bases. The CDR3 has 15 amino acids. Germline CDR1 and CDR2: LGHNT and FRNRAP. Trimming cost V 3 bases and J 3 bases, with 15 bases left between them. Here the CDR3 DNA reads TGTGCTAGTGGTTTTTCACCAGGGGTCTACTACGAGCAGTACTTC. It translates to CASGFSPGVYYEQYF. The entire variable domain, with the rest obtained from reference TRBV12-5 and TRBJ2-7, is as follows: DARVTQTPRHKVTEMGQEVTMRCQPILGHNTVFWYRQTMMQGLELLAYFRNRAPLDDSGMPKDRFSAEMPDATLATLKIQPSEPRDSAVYFCASGFSPGVYYEQYFGPGTRLTVT.